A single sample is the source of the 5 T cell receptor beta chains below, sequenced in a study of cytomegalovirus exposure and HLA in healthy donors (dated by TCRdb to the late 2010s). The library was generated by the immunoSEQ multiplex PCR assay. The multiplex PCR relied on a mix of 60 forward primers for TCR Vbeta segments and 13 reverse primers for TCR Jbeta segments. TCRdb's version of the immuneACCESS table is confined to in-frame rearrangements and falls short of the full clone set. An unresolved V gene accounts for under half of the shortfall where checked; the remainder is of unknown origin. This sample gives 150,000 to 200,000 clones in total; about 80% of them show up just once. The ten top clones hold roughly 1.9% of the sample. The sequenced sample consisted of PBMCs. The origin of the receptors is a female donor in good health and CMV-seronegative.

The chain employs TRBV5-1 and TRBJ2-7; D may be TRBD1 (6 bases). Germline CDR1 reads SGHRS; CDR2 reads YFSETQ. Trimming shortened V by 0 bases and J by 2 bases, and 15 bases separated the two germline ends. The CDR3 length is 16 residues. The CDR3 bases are TGCGCCAGCAGCTTGGGACGAACAGGGAGAGCCTACGAGCAGTACTTC. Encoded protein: CASSLGRTGRAYEQYF.

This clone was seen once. In DNA form, the CDR3 reads TGTGCCAGCAGTGAAGCGGGAGGAACTCAAGAGACCCAGTACTTC. It is translated as CASSEAGGTQETQYF. This rearrangement joins TRBV6-1 to TRBJ2-5, with a weak D call TRBD2 (6 bases). CDR1 and CDR2 (germline): MNHNS, SASEGT. The CDR3 is 15 amino acids. Trimming removed 0 bases from V and 2 bases from J, with 10 bases in between.

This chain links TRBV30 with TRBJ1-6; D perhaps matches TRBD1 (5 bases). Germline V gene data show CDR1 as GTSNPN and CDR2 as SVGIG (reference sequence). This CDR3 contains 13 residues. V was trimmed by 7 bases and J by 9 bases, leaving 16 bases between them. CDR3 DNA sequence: TGTGCCTCGAGCTGGGGGACTAGTTCACCCCTCCACTTT. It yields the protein CASSWGTSSPLHF. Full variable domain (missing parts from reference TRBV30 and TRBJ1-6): SQTIHQWPATLVQPVGSPLSLECTVEGTSNPNLYWYRQAAGRGLQLLFYSVGIGQISSEVPQNLSASRPQDRQFILSSKKLLLSDSGFYLCASSWGTSSPLHFGNGTRLTVT.

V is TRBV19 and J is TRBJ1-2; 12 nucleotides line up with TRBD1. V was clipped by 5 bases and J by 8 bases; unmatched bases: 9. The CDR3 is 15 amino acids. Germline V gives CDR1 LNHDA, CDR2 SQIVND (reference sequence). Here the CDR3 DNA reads TGTGCCAGTAGTCCGGGACAGGGGGCCTCAGGCGGCTACACCTTC. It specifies CASSPGQGASGGYTF.

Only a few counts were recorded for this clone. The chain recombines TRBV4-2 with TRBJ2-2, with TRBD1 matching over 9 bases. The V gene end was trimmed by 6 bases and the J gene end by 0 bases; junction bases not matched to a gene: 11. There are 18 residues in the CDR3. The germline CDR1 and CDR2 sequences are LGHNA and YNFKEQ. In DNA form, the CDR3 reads TGTGCCAGCAGTCCCGAGGGGGGGACAGGGTCGAACACCGGGGAGCTGTTTTTT. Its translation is CASSPEGGTGSNTGELFF.